A selection of T cell receptor beta chains follows, all from one sample in a study of shared clonotypes between healthy human individuals. The data were produced by immunoSEQ multiplex PCR, yet TCRdb's version contains in-frame clones alone and is incomplete. The repertoire has around 1,900,000 clones, around 93% of them found once; the top ten carry more than 1.5%. Sequencing used naive CD8+ T cells from PBMCs. Source of these receptors: a man aged 18 to 30 in good health. Some clones in this sample may be carry-over from other donors' samples. The CDR3 runs from the conserved cysteine through the conserved F or W. A D gene is named only where the DNA matches it firmly. Size values are once, few and many counts, or a class for expanded clones, and some rows have none.

d_call,clone_size,j_call,v_call,cdr3_aa,cdr3_nt
TRBD1,.,TRBJ2-7,TRBV4-1,CASSPGTGETYEQYF,TGCGCCAGCAGCCCTGGGACAGGGGAAACCTACGAGCAGTACTTC
TRBD2,.,TRBJ2-3,TRBV28,CASSFSAIAGPHFSTDTQYF,TGTGCCAGCAGTTTCTCAGCAATAGCGGGGCCCCATTTCAGCACAGATACGCAGTATTTT
TRBD1,.,TRBJ2-7,TRBV6-6,CASSLQPGQGDREQYF,TGTGCCAGCAGTCTTCAGCCGGGACAGGGGGATAGGGAGCAGTACTTC
.,.,TRBJ2-3,TRBV7-7,CASSSRRERAGGTQYF,TGTGCCAGCAGCTCGCGCCGGGAACGGGCCGGGGGTACGCAGTATTTT
.,.,TRBJ2-7,TRBV9,CASSVGGGWGVLYEQYF,TGTGCCAGCAGCGTAGGCGGTGGGTGGGGGGTCCTCTACGAGCAGTACTTC
.,.,TRBJ1-3,TRBV5-1,CASSLDPLDSSGNTIYF,TGCGCCAGCAGCTTGGACCCCTTGGACAGCTCTGGAAACACCATATATTTT
TRBD1,.,TRBJ2-7,TRBV28,CWTGPYEQYF,TGTTGGACAGGCCCCTACGAGCAGTACTTC
.,.,TRBJ1-2,TRBV18,CASSPPPLSPGYTF,TGTGCCAGCTCACCACCCCCCTTATCGCCCGGCTACACCTTC
.,.,TRBJ1-2,TRBV9,CASSVGGDIKENGYTF,TGTGCCAGCAGCGTAGGTGGGGACATAAAGGAAAATGGCTACACCTTC
.,.,TRBJ2-7,TRBV29-1,CSVVNPLAYEQYF,TGCAGCGTTGTCAACCCACTAGCCTACGAGCAGTACTTC
TRBD2,.,TRBJ2-7,TRBV10-1,CASSTGLAYEQYF,TGCGCCAGCAGCACCGGACTAGCTTACGAGCAGTACTTC
.,.,TRBJ2-7,TRBV11-1,CASSLAVRIWDNSYEQYF,TGTGCCAGCAGCTTAGCAGTAAGAATCTGGGACAACTCCTACGAGCAGTACTTC
.,.,TRBJ2-1,TRBV11-1,CASSLARSGTHGNEQFF,TGTGCCAGCAGCTTAGCGCGTTCAGGGACGCACGGGAATGAGCAGTTCTTC
.,.,TRBJ1-3,TRBV5-6,CASSLGPGWPGNTIYF,TGTGCCAGCAGCTTGGGGCCCGGGTGGCCGGGAAACACCATATATTTT
TRBD1,.,TRBJ1-1,TRBV11-1,CASSPLDRGVMNTEAFF,TGTGCCAGCAGCCCCTTGGACAGGGGGGTCATGAACACTGAAGCTTTCTTT
TRBD1,.,TRBJ2-7,TRBV5-1,CASSNSGTGKYEQYF,TGCGCCAGCAGCAACTCCGGGACAGGGAAGTACGAGCAGTACTTC
TRBD2,.,TRBJ2-3,TRBV7-9,CASSPRLAGVIDTQYF,TGTGCCAGCAGCCCCCGACTAGCGGGAGTGATAGATACGCAGTATTTT
TRBD1,few,TRBJ2-7,TRBV19,CASSTWTGNEQYF,TGTGCCAGTAGTACCTGGACAGGGAACGAGCAGTACTTC
TRBD1,.,TRBJ2-2,TRBV6-6,CASSYTQGPTGELFF,TGTGCCAGCAGTTACACACAGGGGCCCACCGGGGAGCTGTTTTTT
.,.,TRBJ2-3,TRBV6-1,CASTVISTDTQYF,TGTGCCAGCACGGTGATTAGCACAGATACGCAGTATTTT
.,.,TRBJ2-7,TRBV15,CATSHRRTMINEQYF,TGTGCCACCAGCCATCGACGGACTATGATAAACGAGCAGTACTTC
.,.,TRBJ2-7,TRBV6-1,CASSAAVPVFSYEQYF,TGTGCCAGCAGTGCTGCGGTACCCGTCTTCTCCTACGAGCAGTACTTC
TRBD1,few,TRBJ2-1,TRBV18,CASSQGQANEQFF,TGTGCCAGCTCACAAGGACAGGCTAATGAGCAGTTCTTC
TRBD1,.,TRBJ1-2,TRBV4-1,CASSPRQGGDLRNGYTF,TGCGCCAGCAGCCCACGACAGGGGGGGGATCTTCGGAATGGCTACACCTTC
.,.,TRBJ2-7,TRBV10-1,CASSESSGTEQYF,TGCGCCAGCAGTGAGTCTTCAGGGACTGAGCAGTACTTC
.,.,TRBJ1-2,TRBV11-2,CASSLGGQGGYTF,TGTGCCAGCAGCTTAGGAGGGCAGGGTGGCTACACCTTC
TRBD2,once,TRBJ2-1,TRBV9,CASSPSGSSHNEQFF,TGTGCCAGCAGCCCCAGCGGGAGTAGCCACAATGAGCAGTTCTTC
TRBD1,.,TRBJ1-1,TRBV7-8,CASSLVTTGGQNTEAFF,TGTGCCAGCAGCTTAGTAACGACAGGGGGACAGAACACTGAAGCTTTCTTT
.,.,TRBJ2-2,TRBV5-6,CASSSAGWPGELFF,TGTGCCAGCAGCTCCGCGGGATGGCCCGGGGAGCTGTTTTTT
.,.,TRBJ2-7,TRBV9,CASSSGVGEQYF,TGTGCCAGCAGCTCAGGGGTCGGCGAGCAGTACTTC
TRBD2,.,TRBJ2-3,TRBV7-3,CASSFVAGQTDTQYF,TGTGCCAGCAGCTTTGTAGCGGGGCAGACAGATACGCAGTATTTT
TRBD2,.,TRBJ2-7,TRBV5-6,CASSSRLAGVYEQYF,TGTGCCAGCAGCTCGAGACTAGCGGGAGTGTACGAGCAGTACTTC
.,.,TRBJ1-5,TRBV10-3,CAISESAGGGRNQPQHF,TGTGCCATCAGTGAGTCGGCGGGGGGAGGGCGGAATCAGCCCCAGCATTTT
TRBD1,.,TRBJ1-1,TRBV28,CASSMGQGAWGTEAFF,TGTGCCAGCAGTATGGGACAGGGGGCTTGGGGCACTGAAGCTTTCTTT
.,.,TRBJ2-3,TRBV30,CAWSGGVHVTSTDTQYF,TGTGCCTGGAGTGGGGGGGTCCACGTTACTAGCACAGATACGCAGTATTTT
.,.,TRBJ1-2,TRBV7-2,CASSLTGRPYGYTF,TGTGCCAGCAGCTTGACCGGGAGGCCTTATGGCTACACCTTC
TRBD2,.,TRBJ2-3,TRBV15,CATSRPSSGGPADTQYF,TGTGCCACCAGCAGACCCTCTAGCGGAGGCCCAGCGGACACGCAGTATTTT
.,.,TRBJ1-3,TRBV29-1,CSVGGAPSGNTIYF,TGCAGCGTTGGCGGGGCCCCCTCTGGAAACACCATATATTTT
TRBD1,.,TRBJ2-7,TRBV7-8,CASSFPGGQGPKGRTTSYEQYF,TGTGCCAGCAGCTTTCCCGGCGGACAGGGACCAAAGGGCCGAACGACCTCCTACGAGCAGTACTTC
TRBD1,.,TRBJ1-3,TRBV11-3,CASSPGTAPGATIYF,TGTGCCAGCAGCCCCGGGACAGCCCCGGGTGCCACCATATATTTT
.,.,TRBJ1-6,TRBV7-8,CASSLGIHSPLHF,TGTGCCAGCAGCTTAGGTATACACTCACCCCTCCACTTT
.,.,TRBJ1-2,TRBV27,CASIGAGSNGYTF,TGTGCCAGCATAGGGGCAGGGTCTAATGGCTACACCTTC